This T cell receptor beta chain was profiled in a study of blood T cell repertoires in COVID-19. Across the study: Some COVID-19 samples were acute and others convalescent; all came from the United States, Italy and Spain. T cells, B-cell-depleted T cells, or PBMCs provided the cDNA or gDNA that served as material.

Germline V gene data show CDR1 as SGHDT and CDR2 as YYEEEE. V lost 4 bases to trimming and J lost 3 bases; unmatched junction nucleotides: 7. CDR3 size: 15 residues. Original analysis: From reference gene primer amplification, estimates of nucleated cell counts were derived. The repertoire was sequenced with immunoSEQ multiplex PCR; TCRdb's copy has only in-frame clones and lacks some. The DNA was the basis for D and trimming; V, J and clone size are from that table. The sample records some 490,000 clones, approximately 85% being singletons. The source is a human donor in a cohort sampled during active COVID-19. The V gene is TRBV5-6, the J gene TRBJ2-4; 7 bases are a match to TRBD1. Sequenced: peripheral blood. CDR3 in amino acids: CASSKTGFGKNIQYF. The CDR3 DNA is TGTGCCAGCAGCAAGACAGGGTTTGGCAAAAACATTCAGTACTTC.